This entry concerns a single T cell receptor (beta chain). Its antigen target is currently unknown. Base qualities are not provided; no much larger clone lies one nucleotide away. The data derive from a study of shared T cell receptors in the human thymus (dated by TCRdb to the early 2020s). In the study overall: The study examined how self-reactive, shared T-cell receptor alpha chains are generated in the human thymus.

Libraries were constructed by the immunoSEQ multiplex PCR assay. Entries here come from immuneACCESS through TCRdb and include only in-frame sequences with V and J called. Some clones fail to appear in such tables; in the studies checked, an unresolved V gene covers under half of the shortfall, and the cause of the remainder is unknown. The sample data list over 650,000 clones, and approximately 89% of these were observed just once. The ten most abundant clones make up 0.009% to 0.0095% of the sample. V is clipped by 0 bases and J by 7 bases, and the sequence between their germline boundaries is 14 bases long. The cysteine opens and the phenylalanine closes a CDR3 of 14 amino acids. Only the CDR3 region is kept as DNA, spanning 42 bases read in frame from base 1. CDR1 SGDLS and CDR2 YYNGEE were looked up in the germline V gene. This same sample was also taken into another study, of human thymus T cells. The other study reports the following: Donors were immunologically healthy infants undergoing open corrective cardiac surgery for congenital heart defects in Finland. Thymus tissue was collected as surgical resects that were removed during corrective cardiac surgery. Biased V and J gene segment usage appeared to be present in both thymic and peripheral blood repertoires. The related research found that thymic TCR repertoires overlapped highly between unrelated individuals. The study used seven to nine infant thymus samples plus four related peripheral blood samples to characterize TCR alpha and beta repertoires. The infant donors were about 7 to 244 days old, and the cohort included five to seven males and two females. Thymocytes were freed from the tissue by mechanical means and kept at -70 degrees C as pellets of roughly 8.5-30 million cells. A QIAsymphony instrument was used to extract genomic DNA from frozen cell pellets. Using the immunoSEQ multiplex PCR assay, the TCRB and TCRAD loci were amplified from a standardized quantity of quality-controlled genomic DNA. The amplicons spanned the V(D)J region and were long enough to cover the CDR3 and allow V and J genes to be identified. Amplicon sequencing was performed on an Illumina platform through the commercial immunoSEQ service. Primer bias and sequencing errors were corrected using previously described methods, and TCRAD and TCRB definitions followed the IMGT database. Analysis of the repertoires was done with immunoSEQ Analyzer 3.0 and VDJTools and included basic statistics, V/J segment usage, diversity estimates, rarefaction and pairwise overlap. Diversity was estimated using the Chao1, ChaoE, Efron-Thisted, Shannon and inverse Simpson indices, and was also estimated on datasets down-sampled to the size of the smallest sample. Repertoire overlap was determined by strict matching of CDR3 nucleotide sequence, V gene and J gene, and Jaccard-based multidimensional scaling clustering was applied. On average, thymus samples gave 650,000 to 850,000 unique TCRB clonotypes, whereas blood samples gave 75,000 to 95,000.

The receptor was isolated from a boy under two years old with a congenital heart defect. Donor details come from another sample of the same person, matched by shared clones. The receptor chain draws on TRBV9 and TRBJ2-7; there is no confident call for the D gene. The sample comprised thymocytes. The CDR3 loop reads CASSVGQDPLEQYF. The DNA is as follows: TGTGCCAGCAGCGTAGGGCAGGATCCTTTAGAGCAGTACTTC.